Below, 13 T cell receptor beta chains from the same sample are listed, as sequenced in a study of control samples from healthy donors and cancer patients. Sequenced by immunoSEQ multiplex PCR; TCRdb stores in-frame clones only, minus some. The sample holds 40,000 to 50,000 clones; over 90% are singletons and the top ten take roughly a quarter. The sample taken for sequencing was PBMCs. The receptor source for this set is a woman between 45 and 60 years old with head and neck cancer.

This clone was counted a few times. This chain connects TRBV3-1 (or the pseudogene TRBV3-2) to TRBJ2-5; 14 positions agree with TRBD2. The CDR3 contains 17 residues. V gave up 6 bases and J gave up 5 bases; unmatched junction bases: 11. Per germline, CDR1 LGHDT and CDR2 YNNKEL (reference sequence). The CDR3 DNA reads as TGTGCCAGCAGGCTATGGACTAGCGGGGGGCAAGGGGAGACCCAGTACTTC. Amino acid sequence: CASRLWTSGGQGETQYF.

The chain uses TRBV19 and TRBJ2-7, with 8 positions matching TRBD1. V was clipped by 5 bases and J by 3 bases; unmatched bases: 9. Per the germline V gene, CDR1 is LNHDA and CDR2 is SQIVND (reference sequence). This CDR3 is 15 amino acids long. In DNA form, the CDR3 reads TGTGCCAGTAGTGTAGCCCGGGACAGGAACTACGAGCAGTACTTC. It specifies CASSVARDRNYEQYF.

The V call is TRBV4-3, the J call TRBJ2-1, with 13 bases identical to TRBD2. V lost 0 bases and J lost 5; bases outside the gene matches: 1. CDR3 length equals 16 residues. Germline CDR1 reads LGHNA; CDR2 reads YSLEER. In DNA form, the CDR3 reads TGCGCCAGCAGCCAAGAACTAGCGGGAGGGGACAATGAGCAGTTCTTC. Its translation: CASSQELAGGDNEQFF.

The rearrangement uses TRBV5-8 and TRBJ1-5; maybe TRBD1 (6 bases). V shed 3 bases and J shed 0 bases, with 19 bases lying between them. This CDR3 is built from 18 residues. Germline V gene lookup returns CDR1 SGHTS and CDR2 YDEGEE. The CDR3 here is CASSWGQDRFFSNQPQHF. CDR3 DNA sequence: TGTGCCAGCAGCTGGGGACAAGACCGATTTTTTAGCAATCAGCCCCAGCATTTT.

The rearrangement uses TRBV6-2 or TRBV6-3 and TRBJ2-7; D may be TRBD1 (6 bases). The V end was cut by 4 bases, the J end by 4 bases, with 14 bases between. CDR3 length equals 14 residues. Germline values: CDR1 MNHEY, CDR2 SVGEGT. The CDR3 coding sequence is TGTGCCAGCAGTTTCCCATACAGGGTTTACGAGCAGTACTTC. This sequence encodes CASSFPYRVYEQYF.

The chain joins TRBV9 to TRBJ2-5; weak D call: TRBD2 (6 bases). V dropped 2 bases and J dropped 2 bases, with 13 bases sitting between them. The CDR3 runs 15 residues. Germline CDR1 reads SGDLS; CDR2 reads YYNGEE. CDR3 coding DNA: TGTGCCAGCAGCGTCACTAGCTCCCCGCAAGAGACCCAGTACTTC. It is translated as CASSVTSSPQETQYF.

The chain recombines TRBV4-1 with TRBJ1-3; D might be TRBD1 (6 bases). V was clipped by 3 bases and J by 4 bases, with 13 bases between them. Germline V CDR1 and CDR2: MGHRA, YSYEKL. The CDR3 is made up of 15 amino acids. CDR3: CASSHEGVRGNTIYF. Here the CDR3 DNA reads TGCGCCAGCAGCCATGAGGGGGTACGGGGAAACACCATATATTTT.

The genes are TRBV2 and TRBJ2-5; D remains ambiguous. The CDR3 covers 14 residues. V was pared by 0 bases and J by 1 base, with 6 bases between. Germline V lookup: CDR1 SNHLY, CDR2 FYNNEI. The DNA for the CDR3 is TGTGCCAGCAGTGAAGCGCGTCTCCAAGAGACCCAGTACTTC. Translated, it gives CASSEARLQETQYF.

The chain carries TRBV6-5 and TRBJ1-2; D might be TRBD1 (5 bases). The length of the CDR3 is 12 residues. V was cut by 11 bases and J by 2 bases, with 12 bases left in between. Germline loops: CDR1 MNHEY, CDR2 SVGAGI. CDR3 loop: CASGGRNYGYTF. Written as DNA, the CDR3 is TGTGCCTCTGGGGGACGGAACTATGGCTACACCTTC.

This sequence joins TRBV28 and TRBJ2-7; 8 bases map to TRBD2. The ends lost 3 bases at V and 0 bases at J; junction bases unmatched: 7. The V gene's germline CDR1 is MDHEN and CDR2 SYDVKM. The CDR3 is made up of 16 amino acids. CDR3 loop: CASSFYSGESSYEQYF. CDR3 DNA: TGTGCCAGCAGTTTTTATAGCGGGGAGAGCTCCTACGAGCAGTACTTC.

CDR3 region: CASSHLSWSDGGGYTF. CDR3 DNA sequence: TGTGCCAGCAGCCACCTATCGTGGTCCGACGGAGGAGGCTACACCTTC. The genes are TRBV14 and TRBJ1-2, with D unresolved. The germline V gene has CDR1 SGHDN and CDR2 FVKESK. Trimming left V 3 bases short and J 8 bases short, with 22 bases between. The CDR3 is 16 residues long.

The sample holds one count of this clone. V gene TRBV9 combines with J gene TRBJ1-2; TRBD1 might be the D (6 bases). The length of the CDR3 is 14 residues. Germline lookup yields CDR1 SGDLS and CDR2 YYNGEE. V dropped 4 bases and J dropped 4 bases, with 14 bases sitting between them. CDR3: CASSQGQVSYGYTF. The CDR3 bases are TGTGCCAGCAGCCAGGGACAAGTAAGCTATGGCTACACCTTC.

The sample holds one count of this clone. The J gene is TRBJ2-2, the V gene TRBV30; D possibly uses TRBD1 or TRBD2 (5 bases each). V was cut by 3 bases and J by 3 bases, with 11 bases left in between. The CDR3 spans 14 residues. The V gene's germline CDR1 is GTSNPN and CDR2 SVGIG (reference sequence). The CDR3 reads CAWSPGTYTGELFF. CDR3 sequence (DNA): TGTGCCTGGAGCCCCGGGACCTACACCGGGGAGCTGTTTTTT.